This T cell receptor beta chain was profiled in a study of persistence of HIV-infected CD4 T cells. Study observations and caveats: TCR analyses could not target the rare provirus-carrying CMV-responding cells. CMV- and Gag-responding cells had lower TCRbeta richness than CD3/CD28-responding cells.

This was the immunoSEQ version 4 assay in survey mode. The table came from immunoSEQ multiplex PCR; TCRdb's copy has only in-frame clones and leaves some out. The sample includes 40,000 to 55,000 clones, about 87% seen only once; the top ten take about 3.5%. Notes on this clone: The antigen remains unidentified.

The CDR3 spans 15 residues. Trimming cost V 2 bases and J 6 bases, with 12 bases left between them. The germline V gene encodes CDR1 SGHNT and CDR2 YYREEE (reference sequence). Nonspecific anti-CD3/anti-CD28 bead stimulation represents the broad CD4+ T cell repertoire. CD4+ T cells upregulating both CD40 ligand and CD69 were sorted as responding cells. Suppressive ART was started during chronic HIV-1 infection in these adults. CD4+ T cell counts exceeded 400 cells/uL; CMV serology was positive. This chain links TRBV5-4 with TRBJ1-6, with D uncertain. Specimen: CD4+ T cells sorted from PBMCs after approximately 19-hour stimulation, collected from a patient who received antiretroviral therapy. This TCR came from an adult woman with HIV who was CMV-seropositive. The DNA of the CDR3 is TGTGCCAGCAGCTTTTTTTCAGCCTCTAATTCACCCCTCCACTTT. Encoded protein: CASSFFSASNSPLHF.